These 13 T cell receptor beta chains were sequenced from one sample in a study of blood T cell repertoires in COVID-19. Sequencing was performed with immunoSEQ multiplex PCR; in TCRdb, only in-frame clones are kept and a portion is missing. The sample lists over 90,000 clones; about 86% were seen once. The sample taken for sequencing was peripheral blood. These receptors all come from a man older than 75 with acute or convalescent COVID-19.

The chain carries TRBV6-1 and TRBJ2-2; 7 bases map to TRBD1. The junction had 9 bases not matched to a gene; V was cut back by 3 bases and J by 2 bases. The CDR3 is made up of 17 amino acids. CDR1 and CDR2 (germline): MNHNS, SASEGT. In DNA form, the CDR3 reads TGTGCCAGCAGTGACGGCAGGGGGAGATCTAACACCGGGGAGCTGTTTTTT. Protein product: CASSDGRGRSNTGELFF.

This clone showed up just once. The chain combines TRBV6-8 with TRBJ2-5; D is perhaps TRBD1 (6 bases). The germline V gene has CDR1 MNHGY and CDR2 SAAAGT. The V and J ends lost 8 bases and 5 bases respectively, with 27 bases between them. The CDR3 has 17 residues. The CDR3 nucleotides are TGTGCCAGCCCCATCATAACCGGCCAGGGGAGAGGGGAGACCCAGTACTTC. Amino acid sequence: CASPIITGQGRGETQYF.

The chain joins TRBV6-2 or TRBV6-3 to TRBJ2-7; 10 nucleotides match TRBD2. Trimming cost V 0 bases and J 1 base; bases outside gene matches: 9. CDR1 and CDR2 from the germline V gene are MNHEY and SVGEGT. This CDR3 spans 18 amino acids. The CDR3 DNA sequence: TGTGCCAGCAGTTACTCGTTGGCTAGCGGGAGACAATCCTACGAGCAGTACTTC. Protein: CASSYSLASGRQSYEQYF.

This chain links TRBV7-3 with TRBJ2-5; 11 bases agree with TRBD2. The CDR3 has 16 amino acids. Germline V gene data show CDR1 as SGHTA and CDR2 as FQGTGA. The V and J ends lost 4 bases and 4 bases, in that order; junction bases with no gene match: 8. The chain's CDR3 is CASSYIAGGPPETQYF. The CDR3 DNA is TGTGCCAGCAGCTATATAGCGGGAGGGCCTCCAGAGACCCAGTACTTC.

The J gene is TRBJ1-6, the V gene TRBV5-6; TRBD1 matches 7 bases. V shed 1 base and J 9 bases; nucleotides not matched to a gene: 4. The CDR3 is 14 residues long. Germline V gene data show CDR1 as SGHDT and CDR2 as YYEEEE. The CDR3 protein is CASSLTGESSPLHF. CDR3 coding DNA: TGTGCCAGCAGCTTGACAGGGGAAAGTTCACCCCTCCACTTT.

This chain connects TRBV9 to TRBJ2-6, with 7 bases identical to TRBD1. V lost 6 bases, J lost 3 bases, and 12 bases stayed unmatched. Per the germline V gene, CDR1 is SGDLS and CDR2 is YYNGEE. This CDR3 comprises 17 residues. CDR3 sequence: CASNPTGSFRGANVLTF. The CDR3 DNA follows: TGTGCCAGCAACCCGACAGGGAGTTTTCGTGGGGCCAACGTCCTGACTTTC.

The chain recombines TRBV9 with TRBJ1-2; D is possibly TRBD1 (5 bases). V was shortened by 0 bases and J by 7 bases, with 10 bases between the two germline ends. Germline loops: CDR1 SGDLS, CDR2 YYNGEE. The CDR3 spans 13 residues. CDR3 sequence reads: CASSVDGGFGYTF. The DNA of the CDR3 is TGTGCCAGCAGCGTAGATGGGGGGTTTGGCTACACCTTC.

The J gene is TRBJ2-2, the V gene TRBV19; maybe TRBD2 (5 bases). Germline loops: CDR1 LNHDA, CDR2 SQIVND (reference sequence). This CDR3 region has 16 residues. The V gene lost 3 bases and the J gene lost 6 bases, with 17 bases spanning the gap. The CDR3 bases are TGTGCCAGTAGTATGCTCCAGGACCTGAGGGCCGGGGAGCTGTTTTTT. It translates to CASSMLQDLRAGELFF.

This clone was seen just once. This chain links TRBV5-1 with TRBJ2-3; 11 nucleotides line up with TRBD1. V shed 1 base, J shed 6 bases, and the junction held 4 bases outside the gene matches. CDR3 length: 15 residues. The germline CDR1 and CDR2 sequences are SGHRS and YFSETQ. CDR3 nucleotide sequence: TGCGCCAGCAGCTTGCGGGACAGGGGGGCGGATACGCAGTATTTT. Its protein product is CASSLRDRGADTQYF.

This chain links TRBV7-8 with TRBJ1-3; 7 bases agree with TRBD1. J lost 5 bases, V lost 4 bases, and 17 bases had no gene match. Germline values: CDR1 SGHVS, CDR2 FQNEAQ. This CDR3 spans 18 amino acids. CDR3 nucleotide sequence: TGTGCCAGCAGCTCCACTACGGCGACAGGGCACGAAAGAAACACCATATATTTT. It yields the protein CASSSTTATGHERNTIYF.

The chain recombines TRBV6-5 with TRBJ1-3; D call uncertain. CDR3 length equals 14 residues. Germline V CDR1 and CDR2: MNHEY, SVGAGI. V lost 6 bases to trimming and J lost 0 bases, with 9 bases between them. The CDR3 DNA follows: TGTGCCAGCAGCTTAGGAGGCTCTGGAAACACCATATATTTT. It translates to CASSLGGSGNTIYF.

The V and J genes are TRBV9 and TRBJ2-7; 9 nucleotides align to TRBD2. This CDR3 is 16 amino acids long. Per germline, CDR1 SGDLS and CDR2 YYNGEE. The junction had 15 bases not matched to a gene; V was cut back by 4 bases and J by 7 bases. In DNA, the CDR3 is TGTGCCAGCAGCCTAGGCCCGGTAGCGGGAGTTGGGGAGCAGTACTTC. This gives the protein CASSLGPVAGVGEQYF.

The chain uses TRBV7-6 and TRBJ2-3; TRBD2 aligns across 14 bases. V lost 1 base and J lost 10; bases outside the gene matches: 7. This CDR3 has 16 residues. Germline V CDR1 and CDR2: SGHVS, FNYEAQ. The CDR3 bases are TGTGCCAGCAGCTTAGGACTAGCGGGAGGGCAAGGGGCGCAGTATTTT. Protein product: CASSLGLAGGQGAQYF.